These 32 T cell receptor beta chains originate from one sample sequenced in a study of blood T cell repertoires in COVID-19. Assay: immunoSEQ multiplex PCR; the TCRdb copy retains only in-frame clones and omits some. The sample consists of roughly 65,000 clones, 90% of them appearing once. The specimen was peripheral blood. These TCRs come from a man between 60 and 75 years old with acute or convalescent COVID-19.

The CDR3 DNA reads TGTGCCAGCAGTTCTACAGGGGGTTCCCTTAACTATGGCTACACCTTC. This sequence encodes CASSSTGGSLNYGYTF. The genes are TRBV6-5 and TRBJ1-2; TRBD1 aligns across 8 bases. The germline CDR1 and CDR2 sequences are MNHEY and SVGAGI. The ends lost 4 bases at V and 1 base at J; junction bases unmatched: 8. The CDR3 has 16 amino acids.

This clone was seen only a few times. J is TRBJ2-2 and V is TRBV29-1; no clear D gene. V lost 0 bases, J lost 8 bases, and 10 bases lay in between. The CDR3 extends over 13 amino acids. Germline loops: CDR1 SQVTM, CDR2 ANQGSEA. The CDR3 bases are TGCAGCGTTGAAGAACTTTCGTCGGGGGAGCTGTTTTTT. Its protein is CSVEELSSGELFF.

J is TRBJ1-4 and V is TRBV7-9; tentatively, D is TRBD1 (5 bases). The CDR3 extends over 17 amino acids. Germline lookup yields CDR1 SEHNR and CDR2 FQNEAQ (reference sequence). Trimming removed 0 bases at V and 2 bases at J, with 13 bases between. The chain's CDR3 is CASSLAPTGTTNEKLFF. CDR3 sequence (DNA): TGTGCCAGCAGCTTAGCTCCTACAGGCACGACTAATGAAAAACTGTTTTTT.

This sequence joins TRBV5-5 and TRBJ1-1; D gene ambiguous. Germline CDR1 is SGHKS and CDR2 is YYEKEE (reference sequence). V shed 4 bases and J shed 5 bases, with 12 bases lying between them. This CDR3 has 13 amino acids. The CDR3 spells CASSQFGGTEAFF. In DNA form, the CDR3 reads TGTGCCAGCAGCCAGTTCGGAGGGACTGAAGCTTTCTTT. The full variable domain, with the rest looked up from reference TRBV5-5 and TRBJ1-1, is DAGVTQSPTHLIKTRGQQVTLRCSPISGHKSVSWYQQVLGQGPQFIFQYYEKEERGRGNFPDRFSARQFPNYSSELNVNALLLGDSALYLCASSQFGGTEAFFGQGTRLTVV.

The chain is built from TRBV5-6 and TRBJ2-1, with 13 bases identical to TRBD2. The germline V gene encodes CDR1 SGHDT and CDR2 YYEEEE. The junction had 1 base not matched to a gene; V was cut back by 1 base and J by 6 bases. The CDR3 spans 15 residues. The CDR3 DNA is TGTGCCAGCAGCTTGACTAGCGGGGGGGTCAATGAGCAGTTCTTC. The encoded protein is CASSLTSGGVNEQFF. Based on the CDR3 plus reference TRBV5-6 and TRBJ2-1, the full variable domain is DAGVTQSPTHLIKTRGQQVTLRCSPKSGHDTVSWYQQALGQGPQFIFQYYEEEERQRGNFPDRFSGHQFPNYSSELNVNALLLGDSALYLCASSLTSGGVNEQFFGPGTRLTVL.

The V and J genes are TRBV19 and TRBJ2-7; possible D gene TRBD1, 5 bases. The CDR3 contains 13 residues. V was clipped by 5 bases and J by 6 bases, with 14 bases between them. Germline V gene lookup returns CDR1 LNHDA and CDR2 SQIVND (reference sequence). The CDR3 here is CASSPQQVSEQYF. As DNA, the CDR3 is TGTGCCAGTAGTCCCCAACAGGTTAGCGAGCAGTACTTC.

The chain carries TRBV7-6 and TRBJ1-4; D perhaps matches TRBD1 (5 bases). The CDR3 length is 15 residues. CDR1 and CDR2 (germline): SGHVS, FNYEAQ. The V gene lost 5 bases and the J gene lost 10 bases, with 20 bases spanning the gap. The CDR3 nucleotides are TGTGCCAGCAGCCCCCGTTCACGGGGCGGGGGAAAACTGTTTTTT. As protein: CASSPRSRGGGKLFF. The full variable domain, completed using reference TRBV7-6 and TRBJ1-4, is GAGVSQSPRYKVTKRGQDVALRCDPISGHVSLYWYRQALGQGPEFLTYFNYEAQQDKSGLPNDRFSAERPEGSISTLTIQRTEQRDSAMYRCASSPRSRGGGKLFFGSGTQLSVL.

The chain couples TRBV7-8 to TRBJ2-1; 8 bases are a match to TRBD2. Germline CDR1 reads SGHVS; CDR2 reads FQNEAQ. J gave up 6 bases and V 4 bases, and 11 bases lay outside the gene matches. CDR3 length: 16 amino acids. CDR3 region: CASSSGAATSGNEQFF. For the CDR3, the DNA is TGTGCCAGCAGCTCGGGGGCCGCAACTAGCGGCAATGAGCAGTTCTTC.

Only one count was recorded for this clone. V and J are TRBV5-1 and TRBJ2-1; no definite D call. The V end lost 3 bases, the J end lost 0 bases, and 16 bases lay between the germline ends. Germline CDR1 is SGHRS and CDR2 is YFSETQ. This CDR3 is built from 17 residues. DNA for the CDR3: TGCGCCAGCAGCTCTCGGCGGCCGGGTATCTCCTACAATGAGCAGTTCTTC. It is translated as CASSSRRPGISYNEQFF. The variable domain in full, with the rest retrieved from reference TRBV5-1 and TRBJ2-1, is KAGVTQTPRYLIKTRGQQVTLSCSPISGHRSVSWYQQTPGQGLQFLFEYFSETQRNKGNFPGRFSGRQFSNSRSEMNVSTLELGDSALYLCASSSRRPGISYNEQFFGPGTRLTVL.

This chain connects TRBV4-1 to TRBJ2-1; 8 nucleotides align to TRBD2. Trimming cost V 0 bases and J 4 bases; bases outside gene matches: 8. Looked up from germline, CDR1 is MGHRA and CDR2 is YSYEKL. The CDR3 sequence is 17 residues long. The CDR3: CASSQEVSGIWYNEQFF. The CDR3 nucleotides read TGCGCCAGCAGCCAAGAAGTTAGCGGGATCTGGTACAATGAGCAGTTCTTC.

The rearrangement joins TRBV30 to TRBJ1-6, with D uncertain. In germline, CDR1 is GTSNPN, CDR2 SVGIG (reference sequence). This CDR3 is built from 14 residues. V was cut by 0 bases and J by 13 bases, with 16 bases left in between. The CDR3 sequence is CAWSVSVLEVPLHF. The CDR3, as DNA: TGTGCCTGGAGTGTATCTGTGCTCGAGGTTCCCCTCCACTTT.

The V call is TRBV5-6, the J call TRBJ1-4, with 7 bases aligning to TRBD1. V lost 1 base, J lost 4 bases, and 4 bases stayed unmatched. The germline V gene has CDR1 SGHDT and CDR2 YYEEEE. This CDR3 has 15 residues. CDR3 region: CASSLTGAGNEKLFF. Written as DNA, the CDR3 is TGTGCCAGCAGCTTGACAGGGGCTGGTAATGAAAAACTGTTTTTT. The full variable domain, with the rest looked up from reference TRBV5-6 and TRBJ1-4, is DAGVTQSPTHLIKTRGQQVTLRCSPKSGHDTVSWYQQALGQGPQFIFQYYEEEERQRGNFPDRFSGHQFPNYSSELNVNALLLGDSALYLCASSLTGAGNEKLFFGSGTQLSVL.

The rearrangement uses TRBV6-5 and TRBJ1-2; 9 bases map to TRBD1. Germline loops: CDR1 MNHEY, CDR2 SVGAGI. The CDR3 covers 13 residues. V lost 8 bases and J lost 8; bases outside the gene matches: 9. CDR3 bases: TGTGCCAGCGGTCTACAGGGGGCAGGGGGCTACACCTTC. Translating gives CASGLQGAGGYTF.

V gene TRBV27 combines with J gene TRBJ2-3; TRBD1 matches 9 bases. Trimming took 5 bases from V and 3 from J; bases not matched to a gene: 9. CDR1 MNHEY and CDR2 SMNVEV come from the germline V gene (reference sequence). There are 16 residues in the CDR3. For the CDR3, the DNA is TGTGCCAGCAGTAGACGAACAGGGGGCCCGACAGATACGCAGTATTTT. It translates to CASSRRTGGPTDTQYF.

V and J are TRBV13 and TRBJ1-1; D possibly corresponds to TRBD1 (6 bases). Trimming stripped 0 bases from V and 7 bases from J, with 18 bases between. The CDR3 extends over 16 amino acids. Germline V gives CDR1 PRHDT, CDR2 FYEKMQ (reference sequence). This CDR3 reads CASSLGKGVGPDEAFF. CDR3 in DNA: TGTGCCAGCAGCTTAGGAAAGGGGGTGGGTCCCGATGAAGCTTTCTTT. The full variable domain, completed using reference TRBV13 and TRBJ1-1, is AAGVIQSPRHLIKEKRETATLKCYPIPRHDTVYWYQQGPGQDPQFLISFYEKMQSDKGSIPDRFSAQQFSDYHSELNMSSLELGDSALYFCASSLGKGVGPDEAFFGQGTRLTVV.

This clone was seen a single time. V usage is TRBV30 and J usage is TRBJ1-5, with TRBD1 as a possible D gene (6 bases). Germline V gene data show CDR1 as GTSNPN and CDR2 as SVGIG (reference sequence). The CDR3 is 13 amino acids. The V and J ends lost 2 bases and 6 bases respectively, with 11 bases between them. The CDR3 nucleotides read TGTGCCTGGAGTAACAGGGAAGGTCAGCCCCAGCATTTT. Protein: CAWSNREGQPQHF.

The rearrangement joins TRBV6-5 to TRBJ2-1; 7 nucleotides align to TRBD1. The ends lost 6 bases at V and 9 bases at J; junction bases unmatched: 5. Germline lookup yields CDR1 MNHEY and CDR2 SVGAGI. The CDR3 has 12 residues. DNA of the CDR3: TGTGCCAGCAGCCCAGGGGGTGGTGAGCAGTTCTTC. It is translated as CASSPGGGEQFF.

This chain joins TRBV19 and TRBJ1-1, with a weak D call TRBD1 (5 bases). The CDR3 is 13 residues long. Germline V gene data show CDR1 as LNHDA and CDR2 as SQIVND (reference sequence). V lost 10 bases to trimming and J lost 1 base, with 13 bases between them. The DNA of the CDR3 is TGTGCCACCACACCGCAGGGGAACACTGAAGCTTTCTTT. It is translated as CATTPQGNTEAFF.

The J gene is TRBJ1-2, the V gene TRBV6-5; D possibly corresponds to TRBD1 (6 bases). Looked up from germline, CDR1 is MNHEY and CDR2 is SVGAGI. The CDR3 sequence is 13 residues long. Trimming removed 11 bases at V and 3 bases at J, with 16 bases between. As DNA, the CDR3 is TGTGCCTCAGTCGGGGGGGCAGACTATGGCTACACCTTC. This translates into CASVGGADYGYTF.

V usage is TRBV11-2 and J usage is TRBJ2-7; 10 bases match TRBD2. The germline V gene has CDR1 SGHAT and CDR2 FQNNGV. V was clipped by 6 bases and J by 3 bases; unmatched bases: 2. The CDR3 extends over 13 amino acids. This CDR3 reads CASSWTSGYEQYF. The CDR3 DNA sequence: TGTGCCAGCAGTTGGACTAGCGGCTACGAGCAGTACTTC. Combining the CDR3 with reference TRBV11-2 and TRBJ2-7 gives the whole variable domain EAGVAQSPRYKIIEKRQSVAFWCNPISGHATLYWYQQILGQGPKLLIQFQNNGVVDDSQLPKDRFSAERLKGVDSTLKIQPAKLEDSAVYLCASSWTSGYEQYFGPGTRLTVT.

The gene calls are TRBV9 and TRBJ2-2; D call uncertain. CDR1 and CDR2 from the germline V gene are SGDLS and YYNGEE. The CDR3 extends over 15 amino acids. V dropped 0 bases and J dropped 7 bases, with 13 bases sitting between them. CDR3 sequence (DNA): TGTGCCAGCAGCGTAGCCCCCTTGTCCCTCGGGGAGCTGTTTTTT. Its protein is CASSVAPLSLGELFF.

J is TRBJ2-2 and V is TRBV3-1 (or the pseudogene TRBV3-2); TRBD2 matches 7 bases. Per germline, CDR1 LGHDT and CDR2 YNNKEL (reference sequence). With V trimmed by 1 base and J by 4 bases, 3 bases remained unmatched. The CDR3 has 15 amino acids. In DNA form, the CDR3 reads TGTGCCAGCAGCCAAGGGCTAGCGGTCACCGGGGAGCTGTTTTTT. Translated: CASSQGLAVTGELFF.

This chain links TRBV5-8 with TRBJ1-2; 7 bases line up with TRBD1. The CDR3 is 15 amino acids. After removal of 5 bases from V and 4 bases from J, the junction contained 11 bases not matched to a gene. Germline CDR1 SGHTS, CDR2 YDEGEE. The CDR3: CASRLTGALGYGYTF. The CDR3 DNA reads TGTGCCAGCAGGTTAACAGGGGCCCTTGGCTATGGCTACACCTTC. The complete variable domain, with remaining parts taken from reference TRBV5-8 and TRBJ1-2, reads EAGVTQSPTHLIKTRGQQATLRCSPISGHTSVYWYQQALGLGLQFLLWYDEGEERNRGNFPPRFSGRQFPNYSSELNVNALELEDSALYLCASRLTGALGYGYTFGSGTRLTVV.

J is TRBJ1-1 and V is TRBV29-1; TRBD1 might be the D (5 bases). V was clipped by 4 bases and J by 0 bases, with 9 bases between them. The length of the CDR3 is 13 residues. Germline CDR1 reads SQVTM; CDR2 reads ANQGSEA. CDR3 region: CSVVKGMNTEAFF. CDR3 sequence (DNA): TGCAGCGTTGTAAAGGGGATGAACACTGAAGCTTTCTTT.

The V and J genes are TRBV5-3 and TRBJ2-7; D is perhaps TRBD1 (5 bases). TRBV5-3 is classed as an ORF, of uncertain function. The CDR3 runs 14 residues. V was cut by 4 bases and J by 5 bases, with 16 bases left in between. CDR3 region: CARSQGRSPNEQYF. The CDR3 nucleotides are TGTGCCAGAAGCCAGGGCAGATCCCCTAACGAGCAGTACTTC.

The chain uses TRBV6-5 and TRBJ2-6, with no clear D. There are 16 residues in the CDR3. Germline V CDR1 and CDR2: MNHEY, SVGAGI. V shed 0 bases and J shed 0 bases, with 6 bases lying between them. The chain's CDR3 is CASSYSSRSGANVLTF. Written as DNA, the CDR3 is TGTGCCAGCAGTTACTCGTCGCGCTCTGGGGCCAACGTCCTGACTTTC.

The chain has TRBV9 and TRBJ2-2; TRBD2 matches 10 bases. The CDR3 covers 20 residues. The V gene's germline CDR1 is SGDLS and CDR2 YYNGEE. V gave up 2 bases and J gave up 2 bases; unmatched junction bases: 15. The CDR3 sequence is CASSVQAGGNSIPNTGELFF. The DNA for the CDR3 is TGTGCCAGCAGCGTTCAAGCGGGGGGGAATTCCATCCCAAACACCGGGGAGCTGTTTTTT.

The chain joins TRBV25-1 to TRBJ1-6; 7 bases line up with TRBD1. Germline lookup yields CDR1 MGHDK and CDR2 SYGVNS. CDR3 size: 14 residues. V trimming: 6 bases; J trimming: 6 bases; junction bases outside the gene matches: 5. The CDR3, as DNA: TGTGCCAGCAGCGACAGGGTCGCTAATTCACCCCTCCACTTT. This gives the protein CASSDRVANSPLHF.

The rearrangement joins TRBV5-1 to TRBJ1-2; D remains unclear. Trimming removed 0 bases from V and 2 bases from J, with 11 bases in between. CDR1 is SGHRS, CDR2 YFSETQ, per germline. CDR3 length: 15 residues. The CDR3 coding sequence is TGCGCCAGCAGCTTGGATGGCTCCCCGAACTATGGCTACACCTTC. This codes for CASSLDGSPNYGYTF.

The genes are TRBV30 and TRBJ1-1; no reliable D call. Germline V lookup: CDR1 GTSNPN, CDR2 SVGIG (reference sequence). Trimming took off 2 bases at V and 1 base at J, with 8 bases between the two ends. This CDR3 is 13 amino acids long. The CDR3 coding sequence is TGTGCCTGGAGTACCGGAGGGAACACTGAAGCTTTCTTT. This translates into CAWSTGGNTEAFF.

The CDR3 is CASSPGQGANEKLFF. CDR3 in DNA: TGCGCCAGCAGCCCTGGACAGGGAGCTAATGAAAAACTGTTTTTT. This chain uses TRBV5-1 with TRBJ1-4; 8 bases fit TRBD1. The CDR3 has 15 amino acids. V trimming: 4 bases; J trimming: 3 bases; junction bases outside the gene matches: 5. In germline, CDR1 is SGHRS, CDR2 YFSETQ.

The genes are TRBV10-3 and TRBJ1-6, with no clear D. CDR3 length equals 14 residues. From germline, CDR1 is ENHRY and CDR2 SYGVKD. V was pared by 4 bases and J by 6 bases, with 10 bases between. The CDR3 DNA reads as TGTGCCATCAGTGTCGGGGTGGGTAATTCACCCCTCCACTTT. It is translated as CAISVGVGNSPLHF.